The T cell receptor (beta chain) described here comes from a study of OX40 agonist ivuxolimab in advanced cancers. About the study: Every patient in dose escalation had hepatocellular carcinoma, melanoma, renal cell or head and neck cancer. A male proportion of approximately 80% was recorded, with mean age approximately 60 years and range roughly 20 to 90.

Notes on this clone: As yet, its antigen is unknown.

The CDR3 extends over 11 amino acids. The V end lost 4 bases, the J end lost 8 bases, and 8 bases lay between the germline ends. Study-wide points: Several nonresponders also turned out to have low normalized T-cell clonal expansion. Those patients achieving a partial response at 0.1-3.0 mg/kg showed among the lowest clonal expansion.

TCRdb keeps only in-frame clones here, not all; method: immunoSEQ multiplex PCR. The sample lists about 83,000 clones; 91% were seen once. The rearrangement links TRBV23-1 to TRBJ1-2, with no clear D. TRBV23-1 is treated as an ORF (open reading frame) with a function not yet certain. This sample comprised CD4+ or CD8+ T cells sorted from blood, obtained in a trial of the OX40 agonist ivuxolimab. The receptor comes from an adult with an advanced solid tumor such as melanoma, head and neck, liver or kidney cancer. The CDR3 coding sequence is TGCGCCAGCAGTCTTCGGACGGGCTACACCTTC. Translation gives CASSLRTGYTF.